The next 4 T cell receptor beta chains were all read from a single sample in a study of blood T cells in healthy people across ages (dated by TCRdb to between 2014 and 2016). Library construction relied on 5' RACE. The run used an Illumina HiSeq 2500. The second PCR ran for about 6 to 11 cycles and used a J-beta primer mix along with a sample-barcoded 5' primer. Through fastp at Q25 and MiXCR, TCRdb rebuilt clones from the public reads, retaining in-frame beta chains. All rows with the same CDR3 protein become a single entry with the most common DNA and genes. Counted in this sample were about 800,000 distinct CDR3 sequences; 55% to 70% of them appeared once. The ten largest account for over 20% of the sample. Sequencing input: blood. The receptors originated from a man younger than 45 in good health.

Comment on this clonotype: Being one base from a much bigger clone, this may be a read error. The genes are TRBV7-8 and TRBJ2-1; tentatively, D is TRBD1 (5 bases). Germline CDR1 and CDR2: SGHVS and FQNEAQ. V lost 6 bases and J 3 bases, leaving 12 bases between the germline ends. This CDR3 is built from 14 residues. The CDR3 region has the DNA TGTGCCAGCAGGGACATAGTGGGCTACAATGAGCAGTTCTTC. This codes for CASRDIVGYNEQFF.

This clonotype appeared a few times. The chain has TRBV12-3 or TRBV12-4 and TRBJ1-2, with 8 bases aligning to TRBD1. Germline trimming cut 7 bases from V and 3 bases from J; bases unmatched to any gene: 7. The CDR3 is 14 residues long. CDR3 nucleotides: TGTGCCAGCACCGGGACAGGAAACTACTATGGCTACACCTTC. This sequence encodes CASTGTGNYYGYTF.

CDR3 coding DNA: TGTGCCAGCAGCCAAGGGACTAGCCACGATACGCAGTATTTT. Protein: CASSQGTSHDTQYF. The gene calls are TRBV4-2 and TRBJ2-3; TRBD2 aligns across 8 bases. Trimming at V came to 1 base and at J to 6 bases, leaving 3 bases not matched to a gene. CDR3 length: 14 amino acids. The germline V gene encodes CDR1 LGHNA and CDR2 YNFKEQ.

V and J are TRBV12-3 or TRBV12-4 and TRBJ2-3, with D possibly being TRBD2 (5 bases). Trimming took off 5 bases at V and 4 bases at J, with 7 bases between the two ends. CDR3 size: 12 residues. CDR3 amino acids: CASSTSADTQYF. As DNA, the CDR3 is TGTGCCAGCAGTACTAGTGCAGATACGCAGTATTTT.